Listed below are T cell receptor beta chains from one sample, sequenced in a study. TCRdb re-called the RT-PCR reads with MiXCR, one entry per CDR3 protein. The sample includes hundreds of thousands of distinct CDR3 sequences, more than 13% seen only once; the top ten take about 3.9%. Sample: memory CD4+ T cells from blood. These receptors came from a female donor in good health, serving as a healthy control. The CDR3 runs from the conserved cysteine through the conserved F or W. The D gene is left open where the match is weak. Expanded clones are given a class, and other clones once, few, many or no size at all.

CATSEGDRKRYTF,TGTGCCACCAGTGAGGGTGACAGGAAGCGCTACACCTTC,few,TRBJ1-2,.,TRBV24-1
CASSNTGELFF,TGTGCCAGCAGTAACACCGGGGAGCTGTTTTTT,many,TRBJ2-2,.,TRBV6-5
CASSYSWSGELFF,TGTGCCAGCAGTTATTCTTGGTCCGGGGAGCTGTTTTTT,few,TRBJ2-2,.,TRBV6-5
CASSLAGGRHSYEQYF,TGTGCCAGCAGTTTAGCAGGCGGGAGACACTCCTACGAGCAGTACTTC,.,TRBJ2-7,TRBD2,TRBV27
CASSRLPGASGRGGELFF,TGTGCCAGCAGCCGTTTGCCGGGGGCTAGCGGGAGAGGCGGGGAGCTGTTTTTT,few,TRBJ2-2,TRBD2,TRBV14
CASSPILHQETQYF,TGTGCCAGCTCACCTATACTCCATCAAGAGACCCAGTACTTC,.,TRBJ2-5,.,TRBV18
CASSVTSLYEQFF,TGTGCCAGCAGCGTGACTAGCCTCTATGAGCAGTTCTTC,many,TRBJ2-1,TRBD2,TRBV7-2
CASIIRGGGSTEAFF,TGTGCCAGCATCATTAGGGGGGGGGGCTCGACTGAAGCTTTCTTT,few,TRBJ1-1,.,TRBV12-3/TRBV12-4
CASSYLGVRDYGYTF,TGTGCCAGCAGTTACCTCGGAGTCCGCGACTATGGCTACACCTTC,few,TRBJ1-2,.,TRBV6-5
CASSLMGQGQETQYF,TGTGCCAGCAGCTTAATGGGACAGGGCCAGGAGACCCAGTACTTC,few,TRBJ2-5,TRBD1,TRBV7-9
CASSTTSGSSDTQYF,TGTGCCAGCAGCACCACTAGCGGGAGCTCAGATACGCAGTATTTT,many,TRBJ2-3,TRBD2,TRBV4-2
CASSKGQGAADTQYF,TGCGCCAGCAGCAAGGGACAGGGGGCCGCAGATACGCAGTATTTT,many,TRBJ2-3,TRBD1,TRBV5-1
CAIRAMNTEAFF,TGTGCCATCAGGGCGATGAACACTGAAGCTTTCTTT,many,TRBJ1-1,.,TRBV10-3
CASSLGVERVNEQFF,TGTGCCAGCAGCTTAGGAGTTGAACGGGTCAATGAGCAGTTCTTC,many,TRBJ2-1,.,TRBV7-9
CASSFEASANYGYTF,TGTGCCAGCAGCTTCGAGGCATCCGCTAACTATGGCTACACCTTC,few,TRBJ1-2,.,TRBV7-9
CAYTSGSRGEQFF,TGTGCTTATACTAGCGGGAGCCGGGGTGAGCAGTTCTTC,many,TRBJ2-1,TRBD2,TRBV30
CASRAGLGLATGNEQFF,TGTGCCAGCAGGGCGGGACTTGGACTAGCGACCGGCAATGAGCAGTTCTTC,few,TRBJ2-1,TRBD2,TRBV3-1
CASSPGLAGNEQYF,TGTGCCAGCAGTCCGGGACTAGCGGGGAACGAGCAGTACTTC,.,TRBJ2-7,TRBD2,TRBV2
CSARVSGYGYTF,TGCAGTGCTAGAGTTAGCGGCTATGGCTACACCTTC,few,TRBJ1-2,.,TRBV20-1
CAIRIPGEQYF,TGCGCCATACGGATCCCCGGCGAGCAGTACTTC,.,TRBJ2-7,.,TRBV5-1
CASSSGTGKNEQFF,TGCGCCAGCAGCTCCGGGACAGGGAAAAATGAGCAGTTCTTC,few,TRBJ2-1,TRBD1,TRBV5-1
CSASGDFLYNEAFF,TGCAGTGCTAGCGGGGACTTCCTATACAATGAAGCTTTCTTT,many,TRBJ1-1,.,TRBV20-1
CATVAETYNEQFF,TGTGCCACCGTCGCAGAAACCTACAATGAGCAGTTCTTC,.,TRBJ2-1,.,TRBV24-1
CASSPGTSREQYF,TGTGCCAGCTCACCGGGTACCTCCCGCGAGCAGTACTTC,few,TRBJ2-7,.,TRBV18
CAWSKLAGGLGSYNEQFF,TGTGCCTGGAGTAAGCTAGCGGGAGGGCTTGGCTCCTACAATGAGCAGTTCTTC,.,TRBJ2-1,TRBD2,TRBV30
CASTQQGDGAFF,TGTGCCAGCACCCAGCAAGGGGACGGAGCTTTCTTT,.,TRBJ1-1,.,TRBV7-9
CSARELASRTYEQYF,TGCAGTGCTAGGGAGCTAGCGAGTCGTACCTACGAGCAGTACTTC,many,TRBJ2-7,.,TRBV20-1
CAISPDRGSSPLHF,TGTGCCATCTCGCCGGACAGGGGTTCCTCACCCCTCCACTTT,.,TRBJ1-6,TRBD1,TRBV10-3